What follows are 28 T cell receptor beta chains derived from one specimen sequenced in a study of blood T cell repertoires in COVID-19. Data came from immunoSEQ multiplex PCR; TCRdb stores just in-frame clones and leaves some out. The sample has 150,000 or so clones; approximately 86% are singletons. The sequencing sample was made of peripheral blood. These TCRs come from a man aged 50-59 years with active or convalescent COVID-19.

CDR3 sequence: CATSEGTRGSQPQHF. CDR3 DNA: TGTGCCACCAGTGAAGGGACGCGGGGTAGTCAGCCCCAGCATTTT. The genes are TRBV24-1 and TRBJ1-5, with D tentatively TRBD1 (5 bases). The CDR3 has 15 residues. Germline V gene lookup returns CDR1 KGHDR and CDR2 SFDVKD. The V and J ends lost 4 bases and 6 bases respectively, with 15 bases between them.

In its sample, this clone was seen once. V and J are TRBV6-5 and TRBJ1-1; 8 bases agree with TRBD1. The germline gives CDR1 MNHEY, CDR2 SVGAGI. J lost 1 base, V lost 7 bases, and 8 bases had no gene match. CDR3 length equals 15 residues. The CDR3 DNA sequence: TGTGCCAGCAACTCGAATACAGGGGGGAACACTGAAGCTTTCTTT. It encodes CASNSNTGGNTEAFF.

The CDR3 here is CATQASTNSPLHF. The CDR3 nucleotides are TGTGCCACCCAGGCCTCGACCAATTCACCCCTCCACTTT. The J gene is TRBJ1-6, the V gene TRBV9; D is ambiguous. The CDR3 contains 13 residues. The V end was cut by 9 bases, the J end by 7 bases, with 14 bases between. CDR1 SGDLS and CDR2 YYNGEE come from the germline V gene.

This sequence joins TRBV24-1 and TRBJ1-2, with 9 bases aligning to TRBD1. The V and J ends lost 5 bases and 1 base, in that order; junction bases with no gene match: 10. The CDR3 covers 17 residues. The germline gives CDR1 KGHDR, CDR2 SFDVKD. CDR3 loop: CATSGGGQGQDNYGYTF. DNA of the CDR3: TGTGCCACCAGTGGGGGGGGACAGGGACAGGATAACTATGGCTACACCTTC.

This clone showed up just a few times. V and J are TRBV5-8 and TRBJ1-1; 10 bases map to TRBD1. Germline-derived CDR1 and CDR2 are SGHTS and YDEGEE. This CDR3 comprises 14 residues. V gave up 6 bases and J gave up 3 bases; unmatched junction bases: 5. The CDR3 here is CASIRTGGYTEAFF. The CDR3 nucleotides are TGTGCCAGCATCAGGACAGGGGGTTACACTGAAGCTTTCTTT.

The CDR3 DNA reads as TGTGCCAGTAGTGCGGGAGGGGGCACCGTGAACACTGAAGCTTTCTTT. It yields the protein CASSAGGGTVNTEAFF. The chain is built from TRBV19 and TRBJ1-1; 7 bases map to TRBD1. V lost 5 bases, J lost 0 bases, and 9 bases stayed unmatched. Germline-derived CDR1 and CDR2 are LNHDA and SQIVND (reference sequence). The CDR3 extends over 16 amino acids.

This chain connects TRBV7-9 to TRBJ1-1, with D possibly being TRBD1 (6 bases). Germline values: CDR1 SEHNR, CDR2 FQNEAQ (reference sequence). The germline V and J ends were trimmed by 2 bases and 7 bases, with 20 bases remaining between them. CDR3 length: 16 residues. This CDR3 reads CASSLNTGTPADEAFF. The CDR3, as DNA: TGTGCCAGCAGCTTAAACACGGGGACACCGGCCGATGAAGCTTTCTTT.

The V gene is TRBV7-2, the J gene TRBJ1-5; no definite D call. V shed 4 bases and J shed 6 bases, with 10 bases lying between them. CDR1 SGHTA and CDR2 FQGNSA come from the germline V gene. The CDR3 length is 13 residues. CDR3 nucleotide sequence: TGTGCCAGCAGCTCCCAGGCCGCTCAGCCCCAGCATTTT. Its translation is CASSSQAAQPQHF.

The V call is TRBV10-3, the J call TRBJ2-1, with TRBD1 matching 8 bases. The V gene's germline CDR1 is ENHRY and CDR2 SYGVKD. The CDR3 sequence is 13 residues long. V was pared by 6 bases and J by 5 bases, with 3 bases of the junction left unmatched. CDR3 region: CAIRGTGNNEQFF. CDR3 sequence (DNA): TGTGCCATCAGGGGGACAGGAAACAATGAGCAGTTCTTC.

This clone occurred once. This rearrangement joins TRBV28 to TRBJ2-7; D ambiguous. The CDR3 spans 13 residues. Per germline, CDR1 MDHEN and CDR2 SYDVKM. Trimming took off 8 bases at V and 2 bases at J, with 13 bases between the two ends. The DNA for the CDR3 is TGTGCCAGCCTGGGTGGGCTTCCCTACGAGCAGTACTTC. Protein product: CASLGGLPYEQYF.

The rearrangement joins TRBV6-5 to TRBJ2-1; D is perhaps TRBD2 (6 bases). Trimming left V 5 bases short and J 10 bases short, with 21 bases between. This CDR3 comprises 15 residues. Germline assignment: CDR1 MNHEY and CDR2 SVGAGI. This chain's CDR3 is CASSPPQRAMGEQFF. DNA for the CDR3: TGTGCCAGCAGTCCCCCCCAGCGGGCAATGGGGGAGCAGTTCTTC.

This rearrangement joins TRBV5-5 to TRBJ2-7; tentative D call: TRBD2 (6 bases). Germline CDR1 reads SGHKS; CDR2 reads YYEKEE (reference sequence). This CDR3 is built from 14 residues. Trimming took 1 base from V and 0 from J, leaving 8 bases between them. The CDR3 reads CASSLWRVSYEQYF. In DNA, the CDR3 is TGTGCCAGCAGCTTGTGGAGGGTCTCCTACGAGCAGTACTTC.

The chain combines TRBV19 with TRBJ1-5; tentatively, D is TRBD1 (6 bases). With 0 bases removed from V and 6 bases from J, the gap between germline ends came to 9 bases. The CDR3 length is 14 residues. The germline gives CDR1 LNHDA, CDR2 SQIVND (reference sequence). Here the CDR3 reads CASSIELGGQPQHF. For the CDR3, the DNA is TGTGCCAGTAGTATAGAACTAGGGGGTCAGCCCCAGCATTTT.

J is TRBJ2-3 and V is TRBV9; D is undetermined. This CDR3 has 15 residues. The V and J ends lost 0 bases and 2 bases respectively, with 10 bases between them. CDR1 and CDR2 from the germline V gene are SGDLS and YYNGEE. The CDR3: CASSVGLYDTDTQYF. The DNA for the CDR3 is TGTGCCAGCAGCGTAGGGCTTTACGACACAGATACGCAGTATTTT.

This chain joins TRBV9 and TRBJ2-1; possible D gene TRBD2, 6 bases. Germline CDR1 SGDLS, CDR2 YYNGEE. The CDR3 contains 15 residues. Trimming shortened V by 3 bases and J by 2 bases, and 12 bases separated the two germline ends. CDR3 protein: CASSEGRGTYNEQFF. The CDR3 coding sequence is TGTGCCAGCAGCGAAGGTCGGGGGACCTACAATGAGCAGTTCTTC. Looking up the rest from reference TRBV9 and TRBJ2-1 gives the full variable domain: DSGVTQTPKHLITATGQRVTLRCSPRSGDLSVYWYQQSLDQGLQFLIQYYNGEERAKGNILERFSAQQFPDLHSELNLSSLELGDSALYFCASSEGRGTYNEQFFGPGTRLTVL.

This chain joins TRBV3-1 (or the pseudogene TRBV3-2) and TRBJ2-3, with D perhaps matching TRBD1 (6 bases). Trimming stripped 4 bases from V and 7 bases from J, with 15 bases between. CDR3 length: 14 residues. Germline loops: CDR1 LGHDT, CDR2 YNNKEL (reference sequence). The CDR3 region is CASSLLPGQNTQYF. The CDR3 bases are TGTGCCAGCAGCCTTTTGCCGGGACAAAATACGCAGTATTTT.

The chain joins TRBV6-2 or TRBV6-3 to TRBJ2-1, with a weak D call TRBD2 (6 bases). This CDR3 contains 16 residues. CDR1 and CDR2 from the germline V gene are MNHEY and SVGEGT. V lost 2 bases and J 6 bases, leaving 17 bases between the germline ends. CDR3 sequence reads: CASSYLQGGSGNEQFF. For the CDR3, the DNA is TGTGCCAGCAGTTACCTTCAGGGAGGTAGCGGCAATGAGCAGTTCTTC.

The CDR3 here is CASSQAIAADTQYF. CDR3 nucleotide sequence: TGTGCCAGCAGCCAAGCAATAGCTGCAGATACGCAGTATTTT. V and J are TRBV3-1 (or the pseudogene TRBV3-2) and TRBJ2-3; unclear D gene. The V gene's germline CDR1 is LGHDT and CDR2 YNNKEL (reference sequence). V lost 1 base and J lost 4, with 9 bases in between. This CDR3 is 14 amino acids long.

The V and J genes are TRBV11-3 and TRBJ2-7; 9 bases fit TRBD1. CDR1 is SGHNT, CDR2 YENEEA, per germline. The CDR3 is 13 amino acids. Trimming removed 5 bases from V and 7 bases from J; junction bases left unmatched: 6. DNA of the CDR3: TGTGCCAGCAGCCCACAGGGGGCCGGGGAGCAGTACTTC. It specifies CASSPQGAGEQYF.

The chain employs TRBV18 and TRBJ2-3; 8 bases are a match to TRBD1. J lost 5 bases, V lost 3 bases, and 4 bases had no gene match. CDR3 length equals 14 residues. Looked up from germline, CDR1 is KGHSH and CDR2 is LQKENI. CDR3 loop: CASSPLQGGDTQYF. The CDR3 bases are TGTGCCAGCTCACCTTTACAGGGGGGAGATACGCAGTATTTT.

V usage is TRBV6-2 or TRBV6-3 and J usage is TRBJ2-5, with a possible D match to TRBD1 (5 bases). V dropped 3 bases and J dropped 2 bases, with 7 bases sitting between them. This CDR3 is built from 13 residues. Germline CDR1 MNHEY, CDR2 SVGEGT. The CDR3 region is CASSYRGQETQYF. The CDR3 nucleotides are TGTGCCAGCAGTTATAGGGGACAAGAGACCCAGTACTTC.

This chain uses TRBV2 with TRBJ2-7; 14 bases align to TRBD2. CDR1 and CDR2 from the germline V gene are SNHLY and FYNNEI. CDR3 length: 15 amino acids. The V and J ends lost 6 bases and 6 bases, in that order; junction bases with no gene match: 7. DNA for the CDR3: TGTGCCAGCAGCGCTTTGACTAGCGGGGGGGCCGAGCAGTACTTC. It translates to CASSALTSGGAEQYF.

V and J are TRBV5-6 and TRBJ2-1, with a weak D call TRBD1 (5 bases). Germline V gene sequence: CDR1 SGHDT, CDR2 YYEEEE. The CDR3 covers 16 residues. V gave up 4 bases and J gave up 3 bases, with 17 bases separating them. The CDR3 coding sequence is TGTGCCAGCAGCCTCGGTGGGGCGACACACTACAATGAGCAGTTCTTC. Encoded protein: CASSLGGATHYNEQFF.

V and J are TRBV4-3 and TRBJ1-1; 9 bases match TRBD1. CDR3 length: 18 residues. Per the germline V gene, CDR1 is LGHNA and CDR2 is YSLEER. Losses at the gene ends were 0 bases for V and 1 base for J; bases not matched to a gene: 9. DNA of the CDR3: TGCGCCAGCAGCCAAGAGGGACAGGGACTTCAGGGGAACACTGAAGCTTTCTTT. It codes for CASSQEGQGLQGNTEAFF.

This clone was seen just once. V gene TRBV18 combines with J gene TRBJ2-6; D is perhaps TRBD1 (6 bases). V was clipped by 3 bases and J by 4 bases, with 16 bases between them. CDR1 and CDR2 from the germline V gene are KGHSH and LQKENI. The CDR3 consists of 17 residues. The DNA for the CDR3 is TGTGCCAGCTCACCGATGGACAGCCGTTCCGGGGCCAACGTCCTGACTTTC. Translation: CASSPMDSRSGANVLTF.

This sequence joins TRBV7-9 and TRBJ1-5; 8 nucleotides line up with TRBD1. V gave up 4 bases and J gave up 6 bases; unmatched junction bases: 5. The CDR3 covers 14 residues. Germline CDR1 SEHNR, CDR2 FQNEAQ (reference sequence). In nucleotides, the CDR3 is TGTGCCAGCAGCTACGACAGGGGAGGTCAGCCCCAGCATTTT. Translating gives CASSYDRGGQPQHF.

V usage is TRBV5-8 and J usage is TRBJ1-4; D unresolved. V lost 5 bases, J lost 6 bases, and 14 bases lay in between. The CDR3 is 14 residues long. Germline lookup yields CDR1 SGHTS and CDR2 YDEGEE. The DNA of the CDR3 is TGTGCCAGCAGTTCAGGCCCGCACGATGAAAAACTGTTTTTT. This gives the protein CASSSGPHDEKLFF.

The chain employs TRBV24-1 and TRBJ1-2, with D maybe TRBD1 (6 bases). Trimming left V 4 bases short and J 4 bases short, with 15 bases between. Germline CDR1 reads KGHDR; CDR2 reads SFDVKD. The CDR3 runs 15 residues. The CDR3 here is CATSEQGTTGYGYTF. CDR3 DNA sequence: TGTGCCACCAGTGAGCAGGGGACGACAGGCTATGGCTACACCTTC.